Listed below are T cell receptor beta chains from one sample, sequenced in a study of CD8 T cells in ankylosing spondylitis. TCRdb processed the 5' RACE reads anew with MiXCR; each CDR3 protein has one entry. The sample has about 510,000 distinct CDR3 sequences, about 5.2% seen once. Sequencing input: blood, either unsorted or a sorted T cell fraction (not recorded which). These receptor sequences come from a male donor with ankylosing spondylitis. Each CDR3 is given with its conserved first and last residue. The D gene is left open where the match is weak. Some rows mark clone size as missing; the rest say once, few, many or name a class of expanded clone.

CDR3 protein: CASSLRGPREQYF
CDR3 DNA: TGTGCCAGCAGTCTGAGAGGTCCTCGGGAGCAGTACTTC
D gene: NA
J gene: TRBJ2-7
clone size: many
V gene: TRBV27

CDR3 protein: CASRGWGLETQYF
CDR3 DNA: TGTGCCAGCAGGGGGTGGGGTTTGGAGACCCAGTACTTC
D gene: NA
J gene: TRBJ2-5
clone size: many
V gene: TRBV11-2

CDR3 protein: CASSFRGGANTGELFF
CDR3 DNA: TGTGCCAGCAGCTTTCGCGGGGGGGCGAACACCGGGGAGCTGTTTTTT
D gene: TRBD2
J gene: TRBJ2-2
clone size: many
V gene: TRBV7-8

CDR3 protein: CASSPGTIQETQYF
CDR3 DNA: TGTGCCAGCAGCCCCGGGACCATTCAAGAGACCCAGTACTTC
D gene: NA
J gene: TRBJ2-5
clone size: many
V gene: TRBV28

CDR3 protein: CASSTSGPQETQYF
CDR3 DNA: TGTGCCAGCAGCACGAGCGGTCCTCAAGAGACCCAGTACTTC
D gene: NA
J gene: TRBJ2-5
clone size: many
V gene: TRBV9

CDR3 protein: CASSRGSTETNEKLFF
CDR3 DNA: TGTGCCAGCAGCCGAGGGTCGACAGAAACTAATGAAAAACTGTTTTTT
D gene: NA
J gene: TRBJ1-4
clone size: many
V gene: TRBV7-9

CDR3 protein: CASSLGLAGGPGEQYF
CDR3 DNA: TGTGCCAGCAGCTTGGGACTAGCGGGAGGGCCGGGCGAGCAGTACTTC
D gene: TRBD2
J gene: TRBJ2-7
clone size: many
V gene: TRBV9

CDR3 protein: CASSPSGTSNYGYTF
CDR3 DNA: TGTGCCAGCAGCCCATCGGGGACATCCAACTATGGCTACACCTTC
D gene: NA
J gene: TRBJ1-2
clone size: medium-sized
V gene: TRBV9

CDR3 protein: CASSSSGLEGAEQFF
CDR3 DNA: TGTGCCAGCAGTAGCAGCGGGCTAGAGGGTGCTGAGCAGTTCTTC
D gene: NA
J gene: TRBJ2-1
clone size: many
V gene: TRBV6-2/TRBV6-3

CDR3 protein: CASSSRTPGGYTF
CDR3 DNA: TGTGCCAGCAGCTCTAGGACTCCCGGGGGCTACACCTTC
D gene: NA
J gene: TRBJ1-2
clone size: NA
V gene: TRBV5-5

CDR3 protein: CASSLDVRAYEQYF
CDR3 DNA: TGTGCCAGCAGCTTAGATGTCAGGGCCTACGAGCAGTACTTC
D gene: NA
J gene: TRBJ2-7
clone size: many
V gene: TRBV7-2

CDR3 protein: CASSLVWGDTQYF
CDR3 DNA: TGTGCCAGCAGCTTAGTATGGGGAGATACGCAGTATTTT
D gene: NA
J gene: TRBJ2-3
clone size: many
V gene: TRBV7-9

CDR3 protein: CASSFRLGTTEGQETQYF
CDR3 DNA: TGTGCCAGCAGCTTTCGCTTGGGCACAACTGAGGGACAAGAGACCCAGTACTTC
D gene: NA
J gene: TRBJ2-5
clone size: many
V gene: TRBV5-5

CDR3 protein: CASSFWAGHEQYF
CDR3 DNA: TGTGCCAGCAGCTTCTGGGCTGGGCACGAGCAGTACTTC
D gene: NA
J gene: TRBJ2-7
clone size: many
V gene: TRBV7-2

CDR3 protein: CASSGTEGVGQPQHF
CDR3 DNA: TGTGCCAGCAGCGGAACAGAGGGAGTAGGTCAGCCCCAGCATTTT
D gene: NA
J gene: TRBJ1-5
clone size: many
V gene: TRBV7-8

CDR3 protein: CASSRGWDTEAFF
CDR3 DNA: TGTGCCAGCAGTAGAGGGTGGGACACTGAAGCTTTCTTT
D gene: NA
J gene: TRBJ1-1
clone size: many
V gene: TRBV12-3/TRBV12-4

CDR3 protein: CASSSVRGIAGGGQETQYF
CDR3 DNA: TGTGCCAGCAGTTCCGTCCGGGGCATAGCGGGGGGTGGGCAAGAGACCCAGTACTTC
D gene: TRBD2
J gene: TRBJ2-5
clone size: NA
V gene: TRBV2

CDR3 protein: CASSLDRVSYNEQFF
CDR3 DNA: TGTGCCAGCAGCTTGGACAGGGTCTCCTACAATGAGCAGTTCTTC
D gene: TRBD1
J gene: TRBJ2-1
clone size: many
V gene: TRBV7-3

CDR3 protein: CASSSDSLNTEAFF
CDR3 DNA: TGCGCCAGCAGCTCGGACAGCTTGAACACTGAAGCTTTCTTT
D gene: NA
J gene: TRBJ1-1
clone size: many
V gene: TRBV5-1

CDR3 protein: CASSPGPARNYEQYF
CDR3 DNA: TGTGCCAGCAGCCCTGGGCCAGCGAGGAACTACGAGCAGTACTTC
D gene: NA
J gene: TRBJ2-7
clone size: NA
V gene: TRBV5-5

CDR3 protein: CASSSDSGRAYKNIQYF
CDR3 DNA: TGTGCCAGCAGTTCGGATAGCGGGAGGGCCTACAAAAACATTCAGTACTTC
D gene: TRBD2
J gene: TRBJ2-4
clone size: NA
V gene: TRBV6-2/TRBV6-3

CDR3 protein: CASSKLGRGYGYTF
CDR3 DNA: TGTGCCAGCAGCAAACTTGGCAGGGGCTATGGCTACACCTTC
D gene: NA
J gene: TRBJ1-2
clone size: few
V gene: TRBV6-2/TRBV6-3

CDR3 protein: CASSAKRTGNTDTQYF
CDR3 DNA: TGTGCCAGCAGCGCGAAGAGGACAGGGAACACAGATACGCAGTATTTT
D gene: TRBD1
J gene: TRBJ2-3
clone size: many
V gene: TRBV5-5

CDR3 protein: CASSYSNGPIGTDTQYF
CDR3 DNA: TGTGCCAGCAGTTACTCCAACGGACCTATAGGGACAGATACGCAGTATTTT
D gene: NA
J gene: TRBJ2-3
clone size: many
V gene: TRBV6-5

CDR3 protein: CASSSQFAGELFF
CDR3 DNA: TGTGCCAGCAGCTCACAGTTCGCCGGGGAGCTGTTTTTT
D gene: NA
J gene: TRBJ2-2
clone size: many
V gene: TRBV11-1

CDR3 protein: CASSPEFLFGYNSPLHF
CDR3 DNA: TGTGCCAGCAGCCCAGAGTTTCTCTTCGGCTATAATTCACCCCTCCACTTT
D gene: NA
J gene: TRBJ1-6
clone size: many
V gene: TRBV7-9

CDR3 protein: CASSLGQTSSYEQYF
CDR3 DNA: TGCGCCAGCAGCTTGGGCCAGACCAGCTCCTACGAGCAGTACTTC
D gene: NA
J gene: TRBJ2-7
clone size: many
V gene: TRBV5-1

CDR3 protein: CASSPPPGGTANEQFF
CDR3 DNA: TGTGCCAGCAGCCCCCCACCGGGAGGGACTGCCAATGAGCAGTTCTTC
D gene: TRBD2
J gene: TRBJ2-1
clone size: many
V gene: TRBV4-2

CDR3 protein: CATSDPGTGGGTQYF
CDR3 DNA: TGTGCCACCAGTGACCCCGGGACAGGGGGCGGTACGCAGTATTTT
D gene: TRBD1
J gene: TRBJ2-3
clone size: many
V gene: TRBV24-1

CDR3 protein: CASSLAYARDTQYF
CDR3 DNA: TGTGCCAGCAGCTTGGCCTATGCTCGCGATACGCAGTATTTT
D gene: NA
J gene: TRBJ2-3
clone size: many
V gene: TRBV5-5

CDR3 protein: CASSFGLWSGGTQYF
CDR3 DNA: TGTGCCAGCAGTTTTGGACTGTGGTCCGGAGGGACCCAGTACTTC
D gene: NA
J gene: TRBJ2-5
clone size: NA
V gene: TRBV28

CDR3 protein: CASSSDWNEQFF
CDR3 DNA: TGTGCCAGCAGCTCGGACTGGAATGAGCAGTTCTTC
D gene: NA
J gene: TRBJ2-1
clone size: many
V gene: TRBV7-9

CDR3 protein: CASSSHGGGTEAFF
CDR3 DNA: TGTGCCAGCAGTTCCCACGGGGGAGGCACTGAAGCTTTCTTT
D gene: NA
J gene: TRBJ1-1
clone size: many
V gene: TRBV6-5

CDR3 protein: CSARTGNTYEQYF
CDR3 DNA: TGCAGTGCACGGACAGGGAATACCTACGAGCAGTACTTC
D gene: TRBD1
J gene: TRBJ2-7
clone size: many
V gene: TRBV20-1

CDR3 protein: CASSPQDSFSYEQYF
CDR3 DNA: TGTGCCAGCAGCCCTCAGGACAGCTTCTCCTACGAGCAGTACTTC
D gene: NA
J gene: TRBJ2-7
clone size: many
V gene: TRBV7-9